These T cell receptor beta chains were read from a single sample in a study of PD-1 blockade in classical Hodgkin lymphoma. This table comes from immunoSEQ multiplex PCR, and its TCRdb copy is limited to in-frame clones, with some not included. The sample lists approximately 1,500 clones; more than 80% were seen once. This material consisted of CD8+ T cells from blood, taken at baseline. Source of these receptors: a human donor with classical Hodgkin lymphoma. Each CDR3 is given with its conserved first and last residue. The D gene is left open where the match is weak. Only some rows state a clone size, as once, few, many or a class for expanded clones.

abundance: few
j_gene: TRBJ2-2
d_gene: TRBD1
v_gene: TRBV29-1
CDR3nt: TGCAGCGGGTCACAGGGGGCGCTTGGCGGGGAGCTGTTTTTT
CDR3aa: CSGSQGALGGELFF

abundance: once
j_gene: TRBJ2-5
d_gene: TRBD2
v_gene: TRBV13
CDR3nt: TGTGCCAGCAGCCCCCCGACCCACCTAGCGGGGGGCGGGGAGACCCAGTACTTC
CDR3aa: CASSPPTHLAGGGETQYF

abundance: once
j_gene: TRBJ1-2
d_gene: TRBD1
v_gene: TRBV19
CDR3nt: TGTGCCAGTAGTGCTGGACAGGGGATAGACTATGGCTACACCTTC
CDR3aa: CASSAGQGIDYGYTF

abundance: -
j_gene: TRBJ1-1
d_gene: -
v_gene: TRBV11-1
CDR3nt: TGTGCCAGCAGCTTAAGCAGTTTGAACACTGAAGCTTTCTTT
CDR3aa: CASSLSSLNTEAFF

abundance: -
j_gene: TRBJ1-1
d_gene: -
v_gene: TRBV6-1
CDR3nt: TGTGCCAGCAGTCTTAATTCACAAAACACTGAAGCTTTCTTT
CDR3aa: CASSLNSQNTEAFF

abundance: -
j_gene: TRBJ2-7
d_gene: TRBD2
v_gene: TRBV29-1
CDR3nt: TGCAGCGGAGGGACTACCTACGAGCAGTACTTC
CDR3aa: CSGGTTYEQYF

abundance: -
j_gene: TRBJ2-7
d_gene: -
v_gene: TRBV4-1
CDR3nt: TGCGCCAGCAGCCAAGACCGTGGAGTGTCCTACGAGCAGTACTTC
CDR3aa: CASSQDRGVSYEQYF

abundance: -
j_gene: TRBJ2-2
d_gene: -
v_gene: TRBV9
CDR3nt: TGTGCCAGCAGCGTAGGGGGCGGGGAGCTGTTTTTT
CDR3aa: CASSVGGGELFF

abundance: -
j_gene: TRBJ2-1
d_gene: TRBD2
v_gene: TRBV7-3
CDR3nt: TGTGCCAGCAGCTTAAATCGCTTGGCTAGCGGGGGGCCCAATGAGCAGTTCTTC
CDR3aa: CASSLNRLASGGPNEQFF

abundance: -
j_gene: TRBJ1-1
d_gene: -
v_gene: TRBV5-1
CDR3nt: TGCGCCAGCAGCCCGGTAGTGGGGGGTGAAGCTTTCTTT
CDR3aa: CASSPVVGGEAFF

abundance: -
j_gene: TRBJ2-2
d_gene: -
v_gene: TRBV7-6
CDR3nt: TGTGCCAGCAGCTTAAAGGGCAGGTCGAACACCGGGGAGCTGTTTTTT
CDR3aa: CASSLKGRSNTGELFF

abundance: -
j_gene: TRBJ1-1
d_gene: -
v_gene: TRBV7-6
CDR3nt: TGTGCCAGCAGCTTAGAAGTCGACGTGAACACTGAAGCTTTCTTT
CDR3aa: CASSLEVDVNTEAFF

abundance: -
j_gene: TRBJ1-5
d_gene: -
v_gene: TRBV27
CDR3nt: TGTGCCAGCAGTTCGGTAGGCAATCAGCCCCAGCATTTT
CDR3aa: CASSSVGNQPQHF

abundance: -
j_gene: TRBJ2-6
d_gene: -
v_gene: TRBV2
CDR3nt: TGTGCCAGCAGTGGCTCGGAACAGCTGGTATCTGGGGCCAACGTCCTGACTTTC
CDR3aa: CASSGSEQLVSGANVLTF

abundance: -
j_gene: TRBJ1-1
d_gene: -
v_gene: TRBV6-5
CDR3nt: TGTGCCAGCAGTTACTCGGCGGGGAACACTGAAGCTTTCTTT
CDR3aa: CASSYSAGNTEAFF

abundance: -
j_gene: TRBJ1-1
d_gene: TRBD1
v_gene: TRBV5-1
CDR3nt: TGCGCCAGCAGCTGGGGATCAGGGGGCCAAGAGGTGAACACTGAAGCTTTCTTT
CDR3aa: CASSWGSGGQEVNTEAFF

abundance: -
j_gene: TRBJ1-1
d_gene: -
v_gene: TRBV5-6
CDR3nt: TGTGCCAGCACTCTTCGGGGGGAAGCTTTCTTT
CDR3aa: CASTLRGEAFF

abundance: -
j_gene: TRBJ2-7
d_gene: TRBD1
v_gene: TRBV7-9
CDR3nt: TGTGCCAGCAGCCCTCCGGGACAGGGGATCCACGAGCAGTACTTC
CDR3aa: CASSPPGQGIHEQYF

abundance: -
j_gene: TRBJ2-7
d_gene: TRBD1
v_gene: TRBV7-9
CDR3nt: TGTGCCAGCACCCCCCCAGGGGGTGGGCTCTACGAGCAGTACTTC
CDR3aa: CASTPPGGGLYEQYF

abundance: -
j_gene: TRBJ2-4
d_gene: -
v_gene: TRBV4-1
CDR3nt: TGCGCCAGCAGCCAAGTTACCAGCCCCGGAAACATTCAGTACTTC
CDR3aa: CASSQVTSPGNIQYF

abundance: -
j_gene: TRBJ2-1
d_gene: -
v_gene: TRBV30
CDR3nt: TGTGCCTGGGGGACCGCCTATGAGCAGTTCTTC
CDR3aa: CAWGTAYEQFF

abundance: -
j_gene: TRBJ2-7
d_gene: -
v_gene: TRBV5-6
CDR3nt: TGTGCCAGCAGCCAATCCATCTCCCCCCAGTCGGAGTACTTC
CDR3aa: CASSQSISPQSEYF

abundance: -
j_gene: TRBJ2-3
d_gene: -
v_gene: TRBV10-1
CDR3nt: TGCGCCAGCAGTTGGTCACAGAACACAGATACGCAGTATTTT
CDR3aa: CASSWSQNTDTQYF

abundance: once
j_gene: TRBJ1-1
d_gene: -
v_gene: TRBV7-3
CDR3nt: TGTGCCAGCAGCTTAGGGAAAGGCGCTGAAGCTTTCTTT
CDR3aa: CASSLGKGAEAFF

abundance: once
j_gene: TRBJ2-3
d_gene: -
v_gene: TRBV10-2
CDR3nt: TGCGCCAGCAGTCCCCCCCTAGCGACATGGCGCACAGATACGCAGTATTTT
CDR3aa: CASSPPLATWRTDTQYF

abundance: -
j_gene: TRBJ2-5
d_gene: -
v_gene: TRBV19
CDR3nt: TGTGCCAGTAGTAGTCTAGGCCAAGAGACCCAGTACTTC
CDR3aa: CASSSLGQETQYF

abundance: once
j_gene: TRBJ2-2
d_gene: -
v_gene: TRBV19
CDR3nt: TGTGCCAGTAGTACGGGCCCGGGGACCGGGGAGCTGTTTTTT
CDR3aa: CASSTGPGTGELFF